Following are 25 T cell receptor beta chains from one sample sequenced in a study of blood T cell repertoires in COVID-19. The repertoire was sequenced with immunoSEQ multiplex PCR; TCRdb's copy has only in-frame clones and lacks some. In the table there are hundreds of thousands of clones, nearly 90% of which are singletons. The sample consisted of PBMCs or T cells enriched from blood (not recorded which). These TCRs come from a man aged 30 to 39 who had been exposed to COVID-19.

V gene TRBV11-2 combines with J gene TRBJ2-7; D might be TRBD2 (5 bases). CDR1 and CDR2 (germline): SGHAT, FQNNGV. This CDR3 is 14 amino acids long. V was cut by 6 bases and J by 1 base, with 13 bases left in between. CDR3 region: CASRPLGRSYEQYF. In DNA, the CDR3 is TGTGCCAGCAGACCTTTGGGGAGATCCTACGAGCAGTACTTC.

The chain links TRBV18 to TRBJ1-3; the match to TRBD1 covers 10 bases. Germline-derived CDR1 and CDR2 are KGHSH and LQKENI. This CDR3 is 14 amino acids long. V dropped 6 bases and J dropped 8; count of bases not matched to a gene: 7. DNA of the CDR3: TGTGCCAGCTCCACGGGGGACAGGGGTGACACCATATATTTT. This sequence encodes CASSTGDRGDTIYF.

This clone was counted once. The chain employs TRBV4-3 and TRBJ2-2, with TRBD1 matching 9 bases. The CDR3 is made up of 16 amino acids. Germline V gene lookup returns CDR1 LGHNA and CDR2 YSLEER. J was trimmed by 7 bases and V by 0 bases; bases with no gene match: 6. CDR3 bases: TGCGCCAGCAGCCAAGAGAGGGACAGGGCAATCGGGGAGCTGTTTTTT. The encoded protein is CASSQERDRAIGELFF.

This clone has only a few counts. The gene calls are TRBV4-1 and TRBJ2-7, with D perhaps matching TRBD1 (6 bases). Between the trimmed V and J ends, which lost 0 bases and 2 bases, there was a span of 14 bases. CDR1 and CDR2 from the germline V gene are MGHRA and YSYEKL. The CDR3 runs to 16 residues. CDR3 loop: CASSQDPDRLTYEQYF. Written as DNA, the CDR3 is TGCGCCAGCAGCCAAGATCCCGACAGGCTGACCTACGAGCAGTACTTC.

V usage is TRBV11-2 and J usage is TRBJ1-2; D unclear. The V end was cut by 1 base, the J end by 0 bases, with 12 bases between. Germline loops: CDR1 SGHAT, CDR2 FQNNGV. The CDR3 covers 16 residues. CDR3 in DNA: TGTGCCAGCAGCTTAGGAAGGGTGGGAGCTAACTATGGCTACACCTTC. Encoded protein: CASSLGRVGANYGYTF. Full variable domain (missing parts from reference TRBV11-2 and TRBJ1-2): EAGVAQSPRYKIIEKRQSVAFWCNPISGHATLYWYQQILGQGPKLLIQFQNNGVVDDSQLPKDRFSAERLKGVDSTLKIQPAKLEDSAVYLCASSLGRVGANYGYTFGSGTRLTVV.

This sequence joins TRBV4-2 and TRBJ2-2, with 13 positions matching TRBD2. J lost 6 bases, V lost 6 bases, and 7 bases had no gene match. Germline V gives CDR1 LGHNA, CDR2 YNFKEQ. The CDR3 has 16 residues. The CDR3 loop reads CASRVLTSGGPGELFF. CDR3 coding DNA: TGTGCCAGCAGGGTGTTGACTAGCGGGGGGCCCGGGGAGCTGTTTTTT.

This clone came up once. This chain connects TRBV6-2 or TRBV6-3 to TRBJ2-7, with 10 nucleotides matching TRBD2. Germline CDR1 MNHEY, CDR2 SVGEGT. With 2 bases clipped from V and 3 bases from J, the junction kept 7 bases outside the gene matches. This CDR3 is 16 amino acids long. CDR3 protein: CASSYRFASGGYEQYF. The CDR3 DNA is TGTGCCAGCAGTTACAGGTTTGCTAGCGGGGGCTACGAGCAGTACTTC.

The chain uses TRBV6-1 and TRBJ1-6; 8 bases match TRBD1. V dropped 3 bases and J dropped 10; count of bases not matched to a gene: 5. The CDR3 extends over 14 amino acids. Germline-derived CDR1 and CDR2 are MNHNS and SASEGT. CDR3 amino acids: CASSETQGASPLHF. As DNA, the CDR3 is TGTGCCAGCAGTGAGACTCAGGGGGCGTCACCCCTCCACTTT.

This sequence joins TRBV9 and TRBJ1-1; 7 bases align to TRBD1. CDR3 length equals 13 residues. Germline V gene sequence: CDR1 SGDLS, CDR2 YYNGEE. Trimming at V came to 4 bases and at J to 3 bases, leaving 3 bases not matched to a gene. The DNA for the CDR3 is TGTGCCAGCAGCCCGGACAGGTACACTGAAGCTTTCTTT. It encodes CASSPDRYTEAFF.

The gene calls are TRBV3-1 (or the pseudogene TRBV3-2) and TRBJ1-2; D gene ambiguous. The germline V and J ends were trimmed by 7 bases and 8 bases, with 17 bases remaining between them. Germline V lookup: CDR1 LGHDT, CDR2 YNNKEL (reference sequence). The CDR3 consists of 13 residues. This CDR3 is CASTNSRAVGYTF. As DNA, the CDR3 is TGTGCCAGCACTAACTCGAGGGCCGTCGGCTACACCTTC.

In its sample, this clone was seen once. The chain carries TRBV27 and TRBJ1-5, with D perhaps TRBD1 (5 bases). V was cut by 3 bases and J by 1 base, with 10 bases left in between. The CDR3 has 15 amino acids. CDR1 and CDR2 (germline): MNHEY, SMNVEV (reference sequence). CDR3 in amino acids: CASSLLGASNQPQHF. CDR3 in DNA: TGTGCCAGCAGTTTGTTAGGGGCCAGCAATCAGCCCCAGCATTTT.

This chain uses TRBV29-1 with TRBJ2-2, with a tentative D call TRBD2 (6 bases). CDR1 is SQVTM and CDR2 is ANQGSEA in the germline V gene. The CDR3 runs 12 residues. V was pared by 6 bases and J by 4 bases, with 9 bases between. Here the CDR3 DNA reads TGCAGCGTCTCGACTAGCACCGGGGAGCTGTTTTTT. Translated, it gives CSVSTSTGELFF.

The chain employs TRBV30 and TRBJ2-3; 12 bases map to TRBD2. V trimming: 4 bases; J trimming: 6 bases; junction bases outside the gene matches: 5. CDR3 size: 14 residues. The germline V gene encodes CDR1 GTSNPN and CDR2 SVGIG (reference sequence). CDR3 in amino acids: CAWTLAGGQDTQYF. The CDR3 DNA reads TGTGCCTGGACTCTAGCGGGGGGGCAGGATACGCAGTATTTT.

V usage is TRBV6-4 and J usage is TRBJ1-1, with a possible D match to TRBD1 (5 bases). Germline CDR1 reads MRHNA; CDR2 reads SNTAGT. This CDR3 has 13 residues. With 6 bases removed from V and 1 base from J, the gap between germline ends came to 9 bases. The CDR3 sequence: CASSLGGNTEAFF. CDR3 nucleotides: TGTGCCAGCAGCCTGGGGGGGAACACTGAAGCTTTCTTT.

The chain employs TRBV6-5 and TRBJ1-6; 7 positions agree with TRBD1. The CDR3 runs 15 residues. Germline V gene sequence: CDR1 MNHEY, CDR2 SVGAGI. The V and J ends lost 5 bases and 6 bases, in that order; junction bases with no gene match: 7. CDR3 bases: TGTGCCAGCAGTACGACAGGGAGGATTAATTCACCCCTCCACTTT. Protein sequence: CASSTTGRINSPLHF.

V and J are TRBV29-1 and TRBJ1-1; D possibly corresponds to TRBD1 (6 bases). The CDR3 has 13 residues. Germline-derived CDR1 and CDR2 are SQVTM and ANQGSEA. V was pared by 8 bases and J by 2 bases, with 15 bases between. The CDR3 is CSFKTGFNTEAFF. The CDR3, as DNA: TGCAGCTTCAAGACAGGTTTCAACACTGAAGCTTTCTTT.

The chain recombines TRBV6-1 with TRBJ1-2, with 10 positions matching TRBD1. The CDR3 has 17 amino acids. The V gene end was trimmed by 4 bases and the J gene end by 8 bases; junction bases not matched to a gene: 16. The germline V gene encodes CDR1 MNHNS and CDR2 SASEGT. CDR3 nucleotides: TGTGCCAGCAGTGCCATCTCGGCGGGACAGGGGATGGGCGGCTACACCTTC. It encodes CASSAISAGQGMGGYTF.

The chain links TRBV15 to TRBJ1-2; weak D call: TRBD1 (5 bases). The V and J ends lost 0 bases and 0 bases respectively, with 14 bases between them. The CDR3 spans 17 residues. Germline lookup yields CDR1 LNHNV and CDR2 YYDKDF (reference sequence). This chain's CDR3 is CATSRDRRGKANYGYTF. CDR3 DNA sequence: TGTGCCACCAGCAGAGATCGTCGGGGGAAAGCTAACTATGGCTACACCTTC. The variable domain in full, with the rest retrieved from reference TRBV15 and TRBJ1-2, is DAMVIQNPRYQVTQFGKPVTLSCSQTLNHNVMYWYQQKSSQAPKLLFHYYDKDFNNEADTPDNFQSRRPNTSFCFLDIRSPGLGDTAMYLCATSRDRRGKANYGYTFGSGTRLTVV.

V usage is TRBV7-6 and J usage is TRBJ2-3, with a possible D match to TRBD2 (5 bases). Germline values: CDR1 SGHVS, CDR2 FNYEAQ. V lost 0 bases to trimming and J lost 7 bases, with 17 bases between them. This CDR3 spans 16 amino acids. The CDR3 DNA is TGTGCCAGCAGCTTAGCCCCCCCGGGGTTGGCCTATACGCAGTATTTT. It encodes CASSLAPPGLAYTQYF.

The chain recombines TRBV9 with TRBJ1-2; D possibly corresponds to TRBD1 (5 bases). Trimming stripped 1 base from V and 2 bases from J, with 9 bases between. CDR1 and CDR2 from the germline V gene are SGDLS and YYNGEE. This CDR3 contains 14 residues. CDR3 in amino acids: CASSVIPGNYGYTF. As DNA, the CDR3 is TGTGCCAGCAGCGTAATACCAGGGAACTATGGCTACACCTTC.

In DNA form, the CDR3 reads TGTGCCTGGAGTTCTCTGGGGGGGAGCACAGATACGCAGTATTTT. Translating it yields CAWSSLGGSTDTQYF. The gene calls are TRBV30 and TRBJ2-3; 7 positions match TRBD2. V trimming: 2 bases; J trimming: 0 bases; junction bases outside the gene matches: 5. CDR3 length: 15 amino acids. The germline CDR1 and CDR2 sequences are GTSNPN and SVGIG (reference sequence).

V usage is TRBV7-3 and J usage is TRBJ2-5; 7 bases agree with TRBD2. CDR1 and CDR2 from the germline V gene are SGHTA and FQGTGA. Germline trimming cut 5 bases from V and 2 bases from J; bases unmatched to any gene: 5. The CDR3 runs to 14 residues. The CDR3 here is CASSLSGAQETQYF. CDR3 DNA: TGTGCCAGCAGCCTCAGCGGGGCTCAAGAGACCCAGTACTTC.

The gene calls are TRBV7-9 and TRBJ1-1; a possible D gene is TRBD1 (5 bases). The germline V gene has CDR1 SEHNR and CDR2 FQNEAQ (reference sequence). This CDR3 spans 15 amino acids. Trimming shortened V by 1 base and J by 5 bases, and 14 bases separated the two germline ends. The CDR3 coding sequence is TGTGCCAGCAGCTTAGTAAGGGGAAAGGGGACTGAAGCTTTCTTT. Its translation is CASSLVRGKGTEAFF.

V gene TRBV7-9 combines with J gene TRBJ2-7, with a weak D call TRBD1 (5 bases). Germline V lookup: CDR1 SEHNR, CDR2 FQNEAQ (reference sequence). V was cut by 5 bases and J by 0 bases, with 14 bases left in between. CDR3 length equals 15 residues. The CDR3 sequence: CASSTLGRNSYEQYF. In DNA form, the CDR3 reads TGTGCCAGCAGCACTCTGGGGCGTAACTCCTACGAGCAGTACTTC.

The chain carries TRBV7-9 and TRBJ2-7, with D possibly being TRBD1 (6 bases). With 5 bases removed from V and 1 base from J, the gap between germline ends came to 12 bases. There are 14 residues in the CDR3. Per germline, CDR1 SEHNR and CDR2 FQNEAQ (reference sequence). The CDR3 coding sequence is TGTGCCAGCAGCCACCGGGACACTTCCTACGAGCAGTACTTC. Protein sequence: CASSHRDTSYEQYF.